The rows below give T cell receptor beta chains drawn from one sample of a study of regulatory T cells in long-lasting Graves disease. TCRdb ran MiXCR on the multiplex PCR reads and lists one entry per CDR3 protein. The sample lists around 400,000 distinct CDR3 sequences; 21% were seen once. This specimen consisted of peripheral blood mononuclear cells (PBMCs), obtained when the disease was refractory, from a patient treated with antithyroid drugs. These receptor sequences come from a female donor with Graves disease. The conserved cysteine and the conserved F or W are not part of the CDR3 here. Each record gives: V gene, clone size, J gene, CDR3 protein. The size of a clone is reported for some rows only, either as once, few or many, or as a class for expanded clones.

>TRBV5-1|few|TRBJ2-7
ASSAKTSGSSYEQY
>TRBV20-1|once|TRBJ2-1
SASDREYAYNEQF
>TRBV9|few|TRBJ2-6
ASSVPGQGAKSPGANVLT
>TRBV7-2|many|TRBJ2-7
ASSLGGLAGPYEQY
>TRBV6-2/TRBV6-3|.|TRBJ2-2
ASSYRGETGELF
>TRBV7-8|many|TRBJ2-5
ASTMGPGGETQY
>TRBV7-9|few|TRBJ2-7
ASSPDRVGYEQY
>TRBV20-1|many|TRBJ2-7
SAIRGQGYEQY
>TRBV7-9|.|TRBJ2-5
ASSLAAGTSETQY
>TRBV2|few|TRBJ2-3
ASSGPGSSTDTQY
>TRBV11-2|few|TRBJ2-3
ATRESGTDTQY
>TRBV25-1|.|TRBJ1-4
ASSEPRGTNEKLF
>TRBV20-1|.|TRBJ2-7
SARVSGSREQY
>TRBV7-9|.|TRBJ1-5
ASSLAGRHQPQH
>TRBV28|many|TRBJ2-5
ASKGLGQGQETQY
>TRBV2|many|TRBJ2-7
ASSEYPGEQY
>TRBV30|few|TRBJ1-5
AWTEGSDQPQH
>TRBV2|.|TRBJ2-7
ASRPQGTYEQY
>TRBV5-1|few|TRBJ2-3
ASSLGGRDTQY